Here is one T cell receptor (beta chain) with its context. Antigen specificity is unknown. This record belongs to a study of cytomegalovirus exposure and HLA in healthy donors. Study-level results: Trimming of TCR beta V- and J-genes showed a link, identified in a later analysis, to a missense DCLRE1C variant. Later on, an analysis showed TCR association rates differing by HLA locus, with DRB1 the most and HLA-C the fewest.

Primers included in the PCR were 60 Vbeta and 13 Jbeta primers. The protocol was immunoSEQ multiplex PCR, while the TCRdb copy is restricted to in-frame clones and leaves out a portion. The sample holds approximately 110,000 clones, roughly 82% seen once. The CDR3 has 12 amino acids. Germline assignment: CDR1 LNHDA and CDR2 SQIVND (reference sequence). V was trimmed by 6 bases and J by 4 bases, leaving 7 bases between them. Specimen: PBMCs. The chain combines TRBV19 with TRBJ2-1, with TRBD2 as a possible D gene (5 bases). This clonotype originated in a woman aged 55-70 years in good health and CMV-seropositive. This chain's CDR3 is CASRLDYNEQFF. CDR3 bases: TGTGCCAGTAGACTAGATTACAATGAGCAGTTCTTC.